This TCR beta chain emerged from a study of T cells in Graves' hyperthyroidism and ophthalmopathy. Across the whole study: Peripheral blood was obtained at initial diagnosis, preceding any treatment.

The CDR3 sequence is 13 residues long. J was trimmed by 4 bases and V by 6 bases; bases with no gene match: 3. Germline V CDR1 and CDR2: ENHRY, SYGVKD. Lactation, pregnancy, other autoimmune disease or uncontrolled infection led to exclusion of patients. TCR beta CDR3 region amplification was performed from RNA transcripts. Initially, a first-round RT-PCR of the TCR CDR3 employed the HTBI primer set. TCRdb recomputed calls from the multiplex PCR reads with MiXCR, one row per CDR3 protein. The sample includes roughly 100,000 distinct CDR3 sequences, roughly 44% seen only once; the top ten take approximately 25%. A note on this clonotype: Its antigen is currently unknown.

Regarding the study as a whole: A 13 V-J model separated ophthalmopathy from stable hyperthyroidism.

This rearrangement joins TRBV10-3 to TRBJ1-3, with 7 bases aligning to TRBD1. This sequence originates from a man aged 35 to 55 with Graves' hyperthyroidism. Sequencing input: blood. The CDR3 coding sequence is TGTGCCATCAGGCCGGGACAGGGAAACACCATATATTTT. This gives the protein CAIRPGQGNTIYF.